Below, 32 T cell receptor beta chains from the same sample are listed, as sequenced in a study of T cell responses to AZD1222 COVID-19 vaccine. TCRdb's copy holds only in-frame clones and misses some; the assay was immunoSEQ multiplex PCR. The sample includes roughly 150,000 clones, 90% to 95% of them seen just once. Material: peripheral blood, obtained on day 0 of AZD1222 vaccination. All receptors derive from an adult in good health.

J is TRBJ2-2 and V is TRBV18, with 9 bases that match TRBD2. V lost 6 bases, J lost 1 base, and 15 bases stayed unmatched. CDR3 length: 19 residues. Per germline, CDR1 KGHSH and CDR2 LQKENI. The CDR3 sequence is CASSPLVIVSGRNTGELFF. The CDR3 coding sequence is TGTGCCAGCTCGCCCCTCGTGATAGTTAGCGGGAGGAACACCGGGGAGCTGTTTTTT.

The gene calls are TRBV14 and TRBJ1-6; D is perhaps TRBD1 (5 bases). The CDR3 sequence is 16 residues long. V was clipped by 7 bases and J by 0 bases, with 13 bases between them. The V gene's germline CDR1 is SGHDN and CDR2 FVKESK. CDR3 residues: CASNRPGGSYNSPLHF. CDR3 nucleotides: TGTGCCAGCAACCGCCCGGGGGGCTCCTATAATTCACCCCTCCACTTT.

The chain links TRBV18 to TRBJ2-6, with D unresolved. The CDR3 runs 16 residues. Trimming removed 3 bases from V and 2 bases from J, with 11 bases in between. Germline CDR1 KGHSH, CDR2 LQKENI. CDR3 sequence: CASSPASLTGANVLTF. The CDR3 DNA reads as TGTGCCAGCTCACCCGCCTCCCTGACTGGGGCCAACGTCCTGACTTTC.

The rearrangement joins TRBV5-1 to TRBJ1-2; TRBD1 might be the D (5 bases). CDR1 and CDR2 (germline): SGHRS, YFSETQ. This CDR3 region has 11 residues. Between the trimmed V and J ends, which lost 2 bases and 7 bases, there was a span of 6 bases. For the CDR3, the DNA is TGCGCCAGCAGCTTTGGGGCTGGCTACACCTTC. Translated, it gives CASSFGAGYTF.

The rearrangement uses TRBV27 and TRBJ2-3; D is unclear. Trimming left V 5 bases short and J 1 base short, with 4 bases between. The germline V gene encodes CDR1 MNHEY and CDR2 SMNVEV (reference sequence). The CDR3 contains 12 residues. CDR3 protein: CASSPRTDTQYF. The CDR3 nucleotides are TGTGCCAGCAGTCCACGCACAGATACGCAGTATTTT.

The chain employs TRBV7-2 and TRBJ2-1, with 8 nucleotides matching TRBD1. The CDR3 runs 14 residues. Trimming cost V 3 bases and J 7 bases; bases outside gene matches: 5. Germline assignment: CDR1 SGHTA and CDR2 FQGNSA. As DNA, the CDR3 is TGTGCCAGCAGCTTTGACAGGGGTGCGAATGAGCAGTTCTTC. As protein: CASSFDRGANEQFF. Complete variable domain (other parts from reference TRBV7-2 and TRBJ2-1): GAGVSQSPSNKVTEKGKDVELRCDPISGHTALYWYRQSLGQGLEFLIYFQGNSAPDKSGLPSDRFSAERTGGSVSTLTIQRTQQEDSAVYLCASSFDRGANEQFFGPGTRLTVL.

This rearrangement joins TRBV3-1 (or the pseudogene TRBV3-2) to TRBJ1-4; D gene uncertain. CDR3 length: 14 residues. CDR1 and CDR2 from the germline V gene are LGHDT and YNNKEL (reference sequence). V lost 6 bases and J 6 bases, leaving 14 bases between the germline ends. For the CDR3, the DNA is TGTGCCAGCAGTGACGACGGCAGCCATGAAAAACTGTTTTTT. Residues: CASSDDGSHEKLFF.

The V gene is TRBV11-2, the J gene TRBJ1-4; D call uncertain. There are 14 residues in the CDR3. Germline V CDR1 and CDR2: SGHAT, FQNNGV. V was clipped by 1 base and J by 5 bases, with 8 bases between them. This chain's CDR3 is CASSLVRQNEKLFF. Here the CDR3 DNA reads TGTGCCAGCAGCTTAGTTCGTCAGAATGAAAAACTGTTTTTT.

A single count supports this clone. The chain employs TRBV5-1 and TRBJ2-3, with 7 positions matching TRBD1. The J segment lost 6 bases and the V segment lost 0 bases, leaving 4 bases of the junction unmatched. This CDR3 region has 14 residues. Germline V gives CDR1 SGHRS, CDR2 YFSETQ. The CDR3 region is CASSLDRGYDTQYF. The CDR3 region has the DNA TGCGCCAGCAGCTTGGACAGGGGTTACGATACGCAGTATTTT.

Remarks on this clone: The sample carries other DNA sequences with the same CDR3. The rearrangement joins TRBV28 to TRBJ2-7; D perhaps matches TRBD2 (5 bases). Trimming took 2 bases from V and 1 from J, leaving 6 bases between them. Germline CDR1 reads MDHEN; CDR2 reads SYDVKM. The CDR3 sequence is 13 residues long. As DNA, the CDR3 is TGTGCCAGCAGTTTACGGGGTTCCTACGAGCAGTACTTC. Translation: CASSLRGSYEQYF.

The chain couples TRBV19 to TRBJ2-5; tentatively, D is TRBD1 (6 bases). V dropped 5 bases and J dropped 5 bases, with 12 bases sitting between them. Looked up from germline, CDR1 is LNHDA and CDR2 is SQIVND (reference sequence). This CDR3 comprises 13 residues. The CDR3 DNA reads as TGTGCCAGTAGTCTGGGGGCTCCGGAGACCCAGTACTTC. Translated, it gives CASSLGAPETQYF.

The J gene is TRBJ1-5, the V gene TRBV2; TRBD1 is a possible D gene (5 bases). The V gene's germline CDR1 is SNHLY and CDR2 FYNNEI. This CDR3 contains 13 residues. Trimming shortened V by 6 bases and J by 0 bases, and 6 bases separated the two germline ends. The CDR3: CASRQDSNQPQHF. The CDR3 nucleotides read TGTGCCAGCAGACAGGATAGCAATCAGCCCCAGCATTTT.

V gene TRBV6-5 combines with J gene TRBJ1-5; no clear D gene. V was pared by 7 bases and J by 2 bases, with 15 bases between. The germline gives CDR1 MNHEY, CDR2 SVGAGI. There are 15 residues in the CDR3. The CDR3 DNA follows: TGTGCCAGCAAGGTCGCTCCGAGGGGCAATCAGCCCCAGCATTTT. Encoded protein: CASKVAPRGNQPQHF.

This rearrangement joins TRBV2 to TRBJ2-3; D gene ambiguous. V lost 6 bases and J 4 bases, leaving 8 bases between the germline ends. Germline V CDR1 and CDR2: SNHLY, FYNNEI. The CDR3 is made up of 12 amino acids. CDR3 coding DNA: TGTGCCAGCAGACTCGAAGCAGATACGCAGTATTTT. Its protein is CASRLEADTQYF.

This chain connects TRBV7-2 to TRBJ1-5, with D tentatively TRBD1 (5 bases). Between the trimmed V and J ends, which lost 2 bases and 0 bases, there was a span of 8 bases. Germline loops: CDR1 SGHTA, CDR2 FQGNSA. This CDR3 is built from 15 residues. CDR3 in DNA: TGTGCCAGCAGCTTATGGGGGGATAGCAATCAGCCCCAGCATTTT. This translates into CASSLWGDSNQPQHF.

The V call is TRBV2, the J call TRBJ2-5; D possibly corresponds to TRBD2 (6 bases). The V and J ends lost 3 bases and 1 base respectively, with 12 bases between them. Germline CDR1 is SNHLY and CDR2 is FYNNEI. The CDR3 length is 15 residues. Written as DNA, the CDR3 is TGTGCCAGCAGTGAGGGGGGTTTATCCCAAGAGACCCAGTACTTC. Protein: CASSEGGLSQETQYF.

CDR3 in amino acids: CASSLRTSGGRDEQFF. The CDR3 DNA reads as TGTGCCAGCAGTTTGAGAACTAGCGGGGGGCGCGATGAGCAGTTCTTC. The chain uses TRBV6-6 and TRBJ2-1; 12 bases match TRBD2. Germline V gene lookup returns CDR1 MNHNY and CDR2 SVGAGI (reference sequence). The V and J ends lost 4 bases and 8 bases, in that order; junction bases with no gene match: 9. There are 16 residues in the CDR3.

This chain links TRBV10-3 with TRBJ1-3, with D possibly being TRBD1 (5 bases). Germline V gene data show CDR1 as ENHRY and CDR2 as SYGVKD. The V gene lost 3 bases and the J gene lost 4 bases, with 16 bases spanning the gap. The CDR3 extends over 16 amino acids. The CDR3 DNA reads as TGTGCCATCAGTGATTGGGGCAGGGAGTCGGGAAACACCATATATTTT. This codes for CAISDWGRESGNTIYF.

The CDR3 here is CASSIFQEGEGETQYF. CDR3 bases: TGTGCCAGCAGCATCTTCCAAGAGGGTGAAGGGGAGACCCAGTACTTC. The V gene is TRBV7-2, the J gene TRBJ2-5; a possible D gene is TRBD2 (5 bases). CDR3 length: 16 amino acids. Germline CDR1 and CDR2: SGHTA and FQGNSA. Trimming left V 5 bases short and J 5 bases short, with 21 bases between.

The gene calls are TRBV7-7 and TRBJ2-1; D might be TRBD2 (5 bases). From germline, CDR1 is SSHAT and CDR2 FNYEAQ (reference sequence). This CDR3 contains 13 residues. Trimming shortened V by 5 bases and J by 5 bases, and 10 bases separated the two germline ends. The CDR3, as DNA: TGTGCCAGCAGCCCGGGAACGGACAATGAGCAGTTCTTC. It specifies CASSPGTDNEQFF.

The chain joins TRBV28 to TRBJ2-7; possibly TRBD1 for D (6 bases). The CDR3 has 16 residues. Germline assignment: CDR1 MDHEN and CDR2 SYDVKM. Trimming took 2 bases from V and 3 from J, leaving 17 bases between them. CDR3 sequence reads: CASSLSLDRRGYEQYF. Here the CDR3 DNA reads TGTGCCAGCAGTTTAAGCCTGGACAGACGAGGCTACGAGCAGTACTTC.

The rearrangement joins TRBV29-1 to TRBJ2-7; maybe TRBD2 (5 bases). CDR1 and CDR2 from the germline V gene are SQVTM and ANQGSEA. Trimming cost V 3 bases and J 5 bases, with 14 bases left between them. The CDR3 runs to 13 residues. CDR3 sequence (DNA): TGCAGCGTTGATGGGCAGGCGGGCCACGAGCAGTACTTC. Its protein product is CSVDGQAGHEQYF.

This clone was seen a single time. The CDR3 region has the DNA TGTGCCAGCAGCTGGGGGAATCAGCCCCAGCATTTT. It yields the protein CASSWGNQPQHF. V usage is TRBV6-5 and J usage is TRBJ1-5; maybe TRBD1 (5 bases). Germline V gene data show CDR1 as MNHEY and CDR2 as SVGAGI. This CDR3 spans 12 amino acids. V lost 6 bases to trimming and J lost 4 bases, with 7 bases between them.

The rearrangement links TRBV27 to TRBJ2-2, with D maybe TRBD1 (5 bases). The CDR3 runs to 14 residues. Trimming left V 8 bases short and J 4 bases short, with 14 bases between. Germline V gene sequence: CDR1 MNHEY, CDR2 SMNVEV (reference sequence). CDR3 loop: CASLQDRFTGELFF. The CDR3 DNA is TGTGCCAGCCTTCAAGACAGATTCACCGGGGAGCTGTTTTTT.

The V and J genes are TRBV24-1 and TRBJ1-3; D is undetermined. Germline V gene lookup returns CDR1 KGHDR and CDR2 SFDVKD. There are 17 residues in the CDR3. Trimming shortened V by 3 bases and J by 0 bases, and 14 bases separated the two germline ends. The CDR3 region is CATSDANGESSGNTIYF. The CDR3 region has the DNA TGTGCCACCAGTGATGCGAATGGGGAGAGCTCTGGAAACACCATATATTTT.

The V and J genes are TRBV5-1 and TRBJ2-3, with 9 bases lining up with TRBD2. The CDR3 covers 14 residues. The junction had 7 bases not matched to a gene; V was cut back by 4 bases and J by 7 bases. Germline-derived CDR1 and CDR2 are SGHRS and YFSETQ. For the CDR3, the DNA is TGCGCCAGCAGCCGTCCTAGCGGGGCAAATACGCAGTATTTT. This codes for CASSRPSGANTQYF.

For this clone: A junction end diverges from the germline sequence, so it may reflect a read error. The chain combines TRBV19 with TRBJ1-4, with D possibly being TRBD1 (6 bases). Germline V lookup: CDR1 LNHDA, CDR2 SQIVND (reference sequence). The CDR3 runs to 14 residues. CDR3 nucleotide sequence: TGTGCCACTCAACCGGGGGGCCTTAATGAAAAGCTGTTTTTT. Protein: CATQPGGLNEKLFF.

The V and J genes are TRBV7-9 and TRBJ2-1; possible D gene TRBD2, 6 bases. CDR1 SEHNR and CDR2 FQNEAQ come from the germline V gene (reference sequence). There are 17 residues in the CDR3. With 2 bases removed from V and 2 bases from J, the gap between germline ends came to 16 bases. The CDR3 is CASSLTPKRAAYNEQFF. Here the CDR3 DNA reads TGTGCCAGCAGCTTAACCCCAAAGCGGGCCGCCTACAATGAGCAGTTCTTC.

The rearrangement links TRBV6-5 to TRBJ2-7; D unresolved. V lost 7 bases and J 6 bases, leaving 10 bases between the germline ends. CDR3 length equals 11 residues. In germline, CDR1 is MNHEY, CDR2 SVGAGI. The CDR3 region is CASIFGPEQYF. The CDR3 coding sequence is TGTGCCAGCATTTTTGGCCCCGAGCAGTACTTC.

The chain has TRBV30 and TRBJ1-1; no reliable D call. The V and J ends lost 0 bases and 5 bases respectively, with 16 bases between them. The CDR3 has 15 amino acids. Germline CDR1 is GTSNPN and CDR2 is SVGIG (reference sequence). The CDR3 reads CAWSVLQHGATEAFF. CDR3 nucleotide sequence: TGTGCCTGGAGTGTACTCCAACACGGTGCGACTGAAGCTTTCTTT.

The sample holds one count of this clone. The chain combines TRBV6-5 with TRBJ1-2; D uncertain. Germline CDR1 is MNHEY and CDR2 is SVGAGI. With 10 bases removed from V and 4 bases from J, the gap between germline ends came to 19 bases. The CDR3 is 14 residues long. Here the CDR3 reads CATSQAGPLYGYTF. CDR3 in DNA: TGTGCCACTTCCCAGGCCGGGCCCCTCTATGGCTACACCTTC.

The gene calls are TRBV5-1 and TRBJ2-7, with TRBD1 identical over 9 bases. Trimming took 2 bases from V and 5 from J; bases not matched to a gene: 5. CDR3 length: 14 residues. CDR1 and CDR2 from the germline V gene are SGHRS and YFSETQ. CDR3 in amino acids: CASSLTGGLDEQYF. The DNA of the CDR3 is TGCGCCAGCAGCTTAACAGGGGGCTTGGACGAGCAGTACTTC. Drawing the rest from reference TRBV5-1 and TRBJ2-7, the complete variable domain is KAGVTQTPRYLIKTRGQQVTLSCSPISGHRSVSWYQQTPGQGLQFLFEYFSETQRNKGNFPGRFSGRQFSNSRSEMNVSTLELGDSALYLCASSLTGGLDEQYFGPGTRLTVT.